Shown below are 17 T cell receptor beta chains from a single sample sequenced in a study of cytomegalovirus exposure and HLA in healthy donors. PCR involved 60 Vbeta and 13 Jbeta primers. Some clones are missing from TCRdb's copy, which holds only in-frame ones; the method was immunoSEQ multiplex PCR. Here the sample spans around 91,000 clones, roughly 83% being singletons. Input material: PBMCs. Source of these receptors: a man between 18 and 35 years old in good health and CMV-seronegative.

The rearrangement links TRBV6-1 to TRBJ2-4; TRBD1 is a possible D gene (5 bases). This CDR3 is built from 17 residues. Germline loops: CDR1 MNHNS, CDR2 SASEGT. V was clipped by 0 bases and J by 3 bases, with 15 bases between them. CDR3 in amino acids: CASSEALLGPNKNIQYF. The DNA for the CDR3 is TGTGCCAGCAGTGAAGCGCTTCTGGGGCCGAACAAAAACATTCAGTACTTC.

This sequence joins TRBV19 and TRBJ2-1; 10 positions agree with TRBD2. The J segment lost 2 bases and the V segment lost 7 bases, leaving 8 bases of the junction unmatched. CDR3 length equals 16 residues. Germline assignment: CDR1 LNHDA and CDR2 SQIVND (reference sequence). The CDR3, as DNA: TGTGCCAGTAAAAGGGCTAGCGGGAGTCCCTACAATGAGCAGTTCTTC. The encoded protein is CASKRASGSPYNEQFF.

This chain uses TRBV28 with TRBJ2-7; 9 nucleotides line up with TRBD1. Germline CDR1 MDHEN, CDR2 SYDVKM. V lost 6 bases to trimming and J lost 4 bases; unmatched junction nucleotides: 7. CDR3 size: 14 residues. The CDR3, as DNA: TGTGCCAGCAGACCCGGGACAGGGAGGTACGAGCAGTACTTC. Amino acids: CASRPGTGRYEQYF.

The gene calls are TRBV27 and TRBJ2-1; 11 bases align to TRBD2. Trimming cost V 6 bases and J 2 bases; bases outside gene matches: 3. The CDR3 runs to 15 residues. The germline V gene has CDR1 MNHEY and CDR2 SMNVEV (reference sequence). The CDR3 DNA sequence: TGTGCCAGCAGGACGGGACTAGCGGCCTACAATGAGCAGTTCTTC. This translates into CASRTGLAAYNEQFF.

This clone showed up just a few times. One end of the junction does not line up with germline, which may come from a read error. V and J are TRBV7-9 and TRBJ2-1; tentatively, D is TRBD2 (6 bases). The CDR3 contains 11 residues. Germline V lookup: CDR1 SEHNR, CDR2 FQNEAQ (reference sequence). The CDR3, as DNA: TGTGCCAGCAGCCCCGGGGAGGTTTCTATCTTC. Encoded protein: CASSPGEVSIF. Based on the CDR3 plus reference TRBV7-9 and TRBJ2-1, the full variable domain is DTGVSQNPRHKITKRGQNVTFRCDPISEHNRLYWYRQTLGQGPEFLTYFQNEAQLEKSRLLSDRFSAERPKGSFSTLEIQRTEQGDSAMYLCASSPGEVSIFGPGTRLTVL.

The chain employs TRBV19 and TRBJ1-2; D is perhaps TRBD1 (5 bases). Germline values: CDR1 LNHDA, CDR2 SQIVND (reference sequence). The CDR3 consists of 16 residues. The V gene lost 0 bases and the J gene lost 4 bases, with 15 bases spanning the gap. CDR3 in DNA: TGTGCCAGTAGTATAGATGTATGGGGGGGAGGCTATGGCTACACCTTC. Its protein product is CASSIDVWGGGYGYTF.

This clone was counted only a few times. V is TRBV5-1 and J is TRBJ2-3; the match to TRBD2 covers 9 bases. V lost 4 bases and J lost 5; bases outside the gene matches: 5. CDR1 and CDR2 (germline): SGHRS, YFSETQ. This CDR3 region has 14 residues. As DNA, the CDR3 is TGCGCCAGCAGCGCGGGACTAGCCTTAGATACGCAGTATTTT. This encodes CASSAGLALDTQYF.

This clone was recorded only once. The genes are TRBV6-4 and TRBJ2-7, with D perhaps TRBD2 (6 bases). CDR3 size: 16 residues. CDR1 is MRHNA, CDR2 SNTAGT, per germline. The V end was cut by 6 bases, the J end by 6 bases, with 24 bases between. The CDR3 here is CASRSPGLPGSSEQYF. DNA of the CDR3: TGTGCCAGCAGGAGCCCCGGGCTCCCCGGGAGCTCCGAGCAGTACTTC.

This clone showed up just a few times. The chain couples TRBV2 to TRBJ2-3; tentatively, D is TRBD1 (6 bases). V shed 5 bases and J shed 0 bases, with 12 bases lying between them. This CDR3 is built from 15 residues. CDR1 SNHLY and CDR2 FYNNEI come from the germline V gene. The CDR3 sequence: CASSRTEPSTDTQYF. CDR3 nucleotide sequence: TGTGCCAGCAGTCGGACAGAGCCTAGCACAGATACGCAGTATTTT.

The chain carries TRBV4-2 and TRBJ2-7; 10 bases agree with TRBD2. V trimming: 0 bases; J trimming: 4 bases; junction bases outside the gene matches: 9. The CDR3 has 17 amino acids. CDR1 is LGHNA, CDR2 YNFKEQ, per germline. CDR3: CASSQDRSSGRGYEQYF. CDR3 nucleotides: TGTGCCAGCAGCCAAGATAGGTCTAGCGGGAGAGGGTACGAGCAGTACTTC.

The gene calls are TRBV5-6 and TRBJ2-7, with 11 bases identical to TRBD2. V was pared by 3 bases and J by 4 bases, with 6 bases of the junction left unmatched. CDR1 is SGHDT and CDR2 is YYEEEE in the germline V gene. The CDR3 runs to 15 residues. DNA for the CDR3: TGTGCCAGCAGCTCCCGGGTAGCGGGGGGGTACGAGCAGTACTTC. Protein sequence: CASSSRVAGGYEQYF.

DNA for the CDR3: TGTGCCAGCAGCTTAGGCCTGGGAATAGCGGCAGATACGCAGTATTTT. This sequence encodes CASSLGLGIAADTQYF. V gene TRBV7-6 combines with J gene TRBJ2-3, with D possibly TRBD2 on 6 matching bases. The ends were cut back, 1 base at V and 4 bases at J, with 15 bases in the middle. CDR1 is SGHVS and CDR2 is FNYEAQ in the germline V gene. The CDR3 covers 16 residues.

The gene calls are TRBV5-1 and TRBJ2-7, with 9 bases aligning to TRBD2. Losses at the gene ends were 3 bases for V and 1 base for J; bases not matched to a gene: 5. The CDR3 runs 15 residues. Germline CDR1 SGHRS, CDR2 YFSETQ. The CDR3 nucleotides are TGCGCCAGCAGCTCCGCCCTAGCGGGATCCTACGAGCAGTACTTC. This codes for CASSSALAGSYEQYF.

V and J are TRBV5-6 and TRBJ2-3, with 7 bases that match TRBD2. The CDR3 contains 16 residues. Trimming removed 4 bases from V and 2 bases from J; junction bases left unmatched: 10. Germline values: CDR1 SGHDT, CDR2 YYEEEE. The CDR3 here is CASSPRAGATTDTQYF. The CDR3 nucleotides are TGTGCCAGCAGCCCGAGGGCGGGAGCCACCACAGATACGCAGTATTTT. The variable domain in full, with the rest retrieved from reference TRBV5-6 and TRBJ2-3, is DAGVTQSPTHLIKTRGQQVTLRCSPKSGHDTVSWYQQALGQGPQFIFQYYEEEERQRGNFPDRFSGHQFPNYSSELNVNALLLGDSALYLCASSPRAGATTDTQYFGPGTRLTVL.

The gene calls are TRBV7-9 and TRBJ2-7; 11 bases match TRBD2. The CDR3 length is 16 residues. Germline assignment: CDR1 SEHNR and CDR2 FQNEAQ (reference sequence). V lost 2 bases and J lost 2; bases outside the gene matches: 5. The CDR3 protein is CASSLTTSGIPYEQYF. The CDR3 bases are TGTGCCAGCAGCTTAACGACTAGCGGGATCCCCTACGAGCAGTACTTC.

Only one count was recorded for this clone. V usage is TRBV29-1 and J usage is TRBJ2-7, with TRBD1 matching 10 bases. The CDR3 is 14 residues long. V dropped 6 bases and J dropped 1; count of bases not matched to a gene: 6. CDR1 SQVTM and CDR2 ANQGSEA come from the germline V gene. CDR3 sequence reads: CSVKDRGISYEQYF. CDR3 DNA: TGCAGCGTGAAGGACAGGGGGATATCCTACGAGCAGTACTTC.

This clone was recorded a few times. The genes are TRBV7-9 and TRBJ1-2, with 7 nucleotides matching TRBD1. Germline lookup yields CDR1 SEHNR and CDR2 FQNEAQ (reference sequence). Unmatched junction bases numbered 3, after V lost 5 bases and J lost 6 bases. This CDR3 has 12 amino acids. CDR3: CASSPTGHGYTF. For the CDR3, the DNA is TGTGCCAGCAGCCCGACAGGGCATGGCTACACCTTC.